These T cell receptor beta chains were read from a single sample in a study of spatial heterogeneity in lung cancer. TCRdb analysed the 5' RACE reads with MiXCR anew, one entry per CDR3 protein. The sample has over 75,000 distinct CDR3 sequences; 15% to 25% are singletons. Sequences were derived from PBMCs, sampled at surgery. These receptors were taken from a male donor with early-stage non-small cell lung cancer. CDR3s include the opening cysteine and the closing phenylalanine or tryptophan. A D gene is named only where the DNA matches it firmly. Only some rows state a clone size, as once, few, many or a class for expanded clones.

v_gene: TRBV12-3/TRBV12-4; j_gene: TRBJ2-3; d_gene: TRBD1; abundance: .; CDR3aa: CASSSARTGGRYF; CDR3nt: TGTGCCAGCAGTTCTGCCCGGACAGGGGGCAGATATTTT
v_gene: TRBV12-5; j_gene: TRBJ2-7; d_gene: .; abundance: .; CDR3aa: CASGLVPPEQYF; CDR3nt: TGTGCTAGTGGTTTGGTCCCACCCGAGCAGTACTTC
v_gene: TRBV9; j_gene: TRBJ2-2; d_gene: TRBD1; abundance: many; CDR3aa: CASSVGTGGNTGELFF; CDR3nt: TGTGCCAGCAGCGTTGGAACAGGGGGAAACACCGGGGAGCTGTTTTTT
v_gene: TRBV27; j_gene: TRBJ2-1; d_gene: TRBD1; abundance: few; CDR3aa: CASSIRTGNNEQFF; CDR3nt: TGTGCCAGCAGTATCCGGACAGGGAACAATGAGCAGTTCTTC
v_gene: TRBV14; j_gene: TRBJ2-1; d_gene: .; abundance: few; CDR3aa: CASSIGAASYNEQFF; CDR3nt: TGTGCCAGCAGTATCGGAGCGGCCTCCTACAATGAGCAGTTCTTC
v_gene: TRBV12-3/TRBV12-4; j_gene: TRBJ1-5; d_gene: .; abundance: .; CDR3aa: CASSPLVAGVQPQHF; CDR3nt: TGTGCCAGCAGTCCTCTGGTCGCGGGCGTTCAGCCCCAGCATTTT
v_gene: TRBV20-1; j_gene: TRBJ2-1; d_gene: .; abundance: .; CDR3aa: CSARAVGGGSYNEQFF; CDR3nt: TGCAGTGCTCGAGCGGTAGGCGGAGGCTCCTACAATGAGCAGTTCTTC
v_gene: TRBV6-2/TRBV6-3; j_gene: TRBJ2-7; d_gene: .; abundance: few; CDR3aa: CASSGQKYEQYF; CDR3nt: TGTGCCAGCAGTGGACAGAAGTACGAGCAGTACTTC
v_gene: TRBV5-1; j_gene: TRBJ2-2; d_gene: TRBD2; abundance: .; CDR3aa: CASSTGGTGELFF; CDR3nt: TGCGCCAGCAGCACCGGGGGGACCGGGGAGCTGTTTTTT
v_gene: TRBV18; j_gene: TRBJ1-6; d_gene: .; abundance: .; CDR3aa: CASSPMTESSYNSPLHF; CDR3nt: TGTGCCAGCTCACCTATGACGGAAAGCTCCTATAATTCACCCCTCCACTTT
v_gene: TRBV12-3/TRBV12-4; j_gene: TRBJ2-6; d_gene: .; abundance: few; CDR3aa: CASSPGFASGANVLTF; CDR3nt: TGTGCCAGCAGCCCCGGGTTTGCCTCTGGGGCCAACGTCCTGACTTTC
v_gene: TRBV5-1; j_gene: TRBJ2-1; d_gene: TRBD2; abundance: .; CDR3aa: CASSLVPLAGGNEQFF; CDR3nt: TGCGCCAGCAGCTTGGTCCCGCTAGCGGGAGGCAATGAGCAGTTCTTC
v_gene: TRBV28; j_gene: TRBJ2-7; d_gene: .; abundance: many; CDR3aa: CASRRAGSSYEQYF; CDR3nt: TGTGCCAGCCGTAGGGCGGGGAGCTCCTACGAGCAGTACTTC
v_gene: TRBV7-6; j_gene: TRBJ2-3; d_gene: TRBD2; abundance: many; CDR3aa: CASSLNLGGSTDTQYF; CDR3nt: TGTGCCAGCAGCCTAAACCTGGGGGGGTCCACAGATACGCAGTATTTT
v_gene: TRBV9; j_gene: TRBJ1-5; d_gene: .; abundance: few; CDR3aa: CASSVATGPDQPQHF; CDR3nt: TGTGCCAGCAGCGTAGCTACAGGCCCCGATCAGCCCCAGCATTTT
v_gene: TRBV21-1; j_gene: TRBJ1-1; d_gene: .; abundance: .; CDR3aa: CASSKEPTAGRMNTEAFF; CDR3nt: TGTGCCAGCAGCAAAGAGCCAACAGCCGGGAGAATGAACACTGAAGCTTTCTTT
v_gene: TRBV9; j_gene: TRBJ2-1; d_gene: .; abundance: .; CDR3aa: CASSVRAGGGNEQFF; CDR3nt: TGTGCCAGCAGCGTGAGGGCCGGTGGAGGCAATGAGCAGTTCTTC
v_gene: TRBV30; j_gene: TRBJ2-1; d_gene: .; abundance: .; CDR3aa: CAWRQRGNRLNEQFF; CDR3nt: TGTGCCTGGAGGCAGCGCGGGAATCGGCTCAATGAGCAGTTCTTC
v_gene: TRBV27; j_gene: TRBJ1-1; d_gene: .; abundance: .; CDR3aa: CASSYLSANTEAFF; CDR3nt: TGTGCCAGCAGTTACCTGTCTGCGAACACTGAAGCTTTCTTT
v_gene: TRBV10-3; j_gene: TRBJ2-7; d_gene: TRBD1; abundance: many; CDR3aa: CAISPTGDEQYF; CDR3nt: TGTGCCATCAGCCCCACAGGGGACGAGCAGTACTTC
v_gene: TRBV2; j_gene: TRBJ1-1; d_gene: .; abundance: few; CDR3aa: CASVRDSGMNTEAFF; CDR3nt: TGTGCCAGCGTACGGGACTCGGGCATGAACACTGAAGCTTTCTTT
v_gene: TRBV28; j_gene: TRBJ2-7; d_gene: TRBD1; abundance: .; CDR3aa: CASSRDRGGKSYEQHF; CDR3nt: TGTGCCAGCAGCCGGGACAGGGGTGGGAAGTCCTACGAGCAGCACTTC
v_gene: TRBV6-2/TRBV6-3; j_gene: TRBJ2-3; d_gene: .; abundance: .; CDR3aa: CASSYSGDGKVDTQYF; CDR3nt: TGTGCCAGCAGTTACTCGGGGGACGGAAAGGTAGATACGCAGTATTTT
v_gene: TRBV19; j_gene: TRBJ2-1; d_gene: TRBD2; abundance: few; CDR3aa: CASSKWSAGDDNEQFF; CDR3nt: TGTGCCAGTAGTAAGTGGTCAGCGGGAGATGACAATGAGCAGTTCTTC
v_gene: TRBV3-1; j_gene: TRBJ2-7; d_gene: .; abundance: few; CDR3aa: CASSLQLWTEEQYF; CDR3nt: TGTGCCAGCAGCCTTCAACTTTGGACAGAAGAGCAGTACTTC
v_gene: TRBV20-1; j_gene: TRBJ1-5; d_gene: .; abundance: .; CDR3aa: CSASVGARLGNQPQHF; CDR3nt: TGCAGTGCTAGTGTCGGGGCTAGATTGGGCAATCAGCCCCAGCATTTT
v_gene: TRBV3-1; j_gene: TRBJ1-2; d_gene: .; abundance: .; CDR3aa: CASSQGQNYGYTF; CDR3nt: TGTGCCAGCAGCCAAGGACAGAACTATGGCTACACCTTC
v_gene: TRBV20-1; j_gene: TRBJ1-6; d_gene: TRBD1; abundance: few; CDR3aa: CSAQGQGRDNSPLHF; CDR3nt: TGCAGTGCCCAAGGACAGGGGCGAGATAATTCACCCCTCCACTTT
v_gene: TRBV19; j_gene: TRBJ2-1; d_gene: TRBD2; abundance: .; CDR3aa: CASSPDRWRTSGREASYNEQFF; CDR3nt: TGTGCCAGTAGTCCTGACCGTTGGCGGACTAGCGGGAGGGAGGCCTCCTACAATGAGCAGTTCTTC
v_gene: TRBV7-2; j_gene: TRBJ2-7; d_gene: .; abundance: few; CDR3aa: CASSLDLGGLAGSYEQYF; CDR3nt: TGTGCCAGCAGCTTAGATTTAGGGGGCTTAGCGGGGTCATACGAGCAGTACTTC
v_gene: TRBV4-2; j_gene: TRBJ2-1; d_gene: TRBD2; abundance: .; CDR3aa: CASSQTTSGSSEQFF; CDR3nt: TGTGCCAGCAGCCAGACGACTAGCGGGAGTAGTGAGCAGTTCTTC
v_gene: TRBV27; j_gene: TRBJ2-5; d_gene: .; abundance: few; CDR3aa: CASRQQETQYF; CDR3nt: TGTGCCAGCAGGCAACAAGAGACCCAGTACTTC
v_gene: TRBV12-3/TRBV12-4; j_gene: TRBJ2-7; d_gene: TRBD1; abundance: .; CDR3aa: CASSRNPGQSSREQYF; CDR3nt: TGTGCCAGCAGCAGAAATCCGGGACAGTCGTCCCGCGAGCAGTACTTC
v_gene: TRBV4-3; j_gene: TRBJ2-7; d_gene: TRBD1; abundance: .; CDR3aa: CASSQETGASFEQYF; CDR3nt: TGCGCCAGCAGCCAAGAGACAGGGGCTTCTTTCGAGCAGTACTTC
v_gene: TRBV10-3; j_gene: TRBJ2-7; d_gene: TRBD1; abundance: few; CDR3aa: CAISDLGTGKVEQYF; CDR3nt: TGTGCCATCAGTGACCTAGGGACAGGGAAGGTCGAGCAGTACTTC
v_gene: TRBV29-1; j_gene: TRBJ1-2; d_gene: .; abundance: .; CDR3aa: CSVLTGAPPYGYTF; CDR3nt: TGCAGCGTCCTGACAGGAGCCCCTCCCTATGGCTACACCTTC
v_gene: TRBV3-1; j_gene: TRBJ1-5; d_gene: .; abundance: few; CDR3aa: CASSQGSEGQPQHF; CDR3nt: TGTGCCAGCAGCCAGGGCTCGGAAGGTCAGCCCCAGCATTTT
v_gene: TRBV7-6; j_gene: TRBJ1-1; d_gene: .; abundance: many; CDR3aa: CASSLALWGQGTEAFF; CDR3nt: TGTGCCAGCAGCTTAGCGCTTTGGGGACAAGGCACTGAAGCTTTCTTT
v_gene: TRBV27; j_gene: TRBJ2-6; d_gene: .; abundance: many; CDR3aa: CASTNSGANVLTF; CDR3nt: TGTGCCAGCACTAACTCTGGGGCCAACGTCCTGACTTTC
v_gene: TRBV2; j_gene: TRBJ2-2; d_gene: .; abundance: many; CDR3aa: CASSDRWYTGELFF; CDR3nt: TGTGCCAGCAGTGACAGGTGGTACACCGGGGAGCTGTTTTTT
v_gene: TRBV7-9; j_gene: TRBJ1-2; d_gene: TRBD1; abundance: .; CDR3aa: CASRDRGLYGYTF; CDR3nt: TGTGCCAGCCGGGACAGGGGACTCTATGGCTACACCTTC
v_gene: TRBV20-1; j_gene: TRBJ2-3; d_gene: .; abundance: .; CDR3aa: CSATYPSTDTQYF; CDR3nt: TGCAGTGCTACCTACCCTAGCACAGATACGCAGTATTTT
v_gene: TRBV29-1; j_gene: TRBJ2-7; d_gene: .; abundance: .; CDR3aa: CSVARGLNYEQYF; CDR3nt: TGCAGCGTTGCCCGGGGATTGAACTACGAGCAGTACTTC
v_gene: TRBV27; j_gene: TRBJ1-1; d_gene: .; abundance: .; CDR3aa: CASSLSRNTEAFF; CDR3nt: TGTGCCAGCAGTTTGTCCAGGAACACTGAAGCTTTCTTT
v_gene: TRBV4-2; j_gene: TRBJ2-5; d_gene: TRBD2; abundance: .; CDR3aa: CASSQVSGSRGETQYF; CDR3nt: TGTGCCAGCAGCCAAGTTAGCGGGAGTCGGGGGGAGACCCAGTACTTC
v_gene: TRBV10-3; j_gene: TRBJ1-1; d_gene: .; abundance: few; CDR3aa: CAISERQQNTEAFF; CDR3nt: TGTGCCATCAGTGAGCGACAGCAGAACACTGAAGCTTTCTTT